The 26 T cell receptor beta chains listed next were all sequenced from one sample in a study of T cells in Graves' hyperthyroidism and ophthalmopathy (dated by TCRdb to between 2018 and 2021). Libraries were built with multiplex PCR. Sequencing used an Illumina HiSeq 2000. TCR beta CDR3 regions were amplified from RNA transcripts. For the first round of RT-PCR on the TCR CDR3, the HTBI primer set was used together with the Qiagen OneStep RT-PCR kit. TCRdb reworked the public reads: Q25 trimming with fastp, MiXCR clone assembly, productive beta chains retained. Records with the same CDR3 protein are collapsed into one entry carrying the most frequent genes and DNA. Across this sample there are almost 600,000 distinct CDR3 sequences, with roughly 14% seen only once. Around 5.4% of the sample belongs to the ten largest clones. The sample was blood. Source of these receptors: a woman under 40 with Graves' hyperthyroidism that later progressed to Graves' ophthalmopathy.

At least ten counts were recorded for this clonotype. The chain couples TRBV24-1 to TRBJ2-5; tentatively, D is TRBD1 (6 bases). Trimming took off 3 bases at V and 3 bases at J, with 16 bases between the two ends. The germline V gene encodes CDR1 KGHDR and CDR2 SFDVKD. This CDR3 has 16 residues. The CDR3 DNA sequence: TGTGCCACCAGTGATCCCCTCCAGGGGTGGGAAGAGACCCAGTACTTC. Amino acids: CATSDPLQGWEETQYF.

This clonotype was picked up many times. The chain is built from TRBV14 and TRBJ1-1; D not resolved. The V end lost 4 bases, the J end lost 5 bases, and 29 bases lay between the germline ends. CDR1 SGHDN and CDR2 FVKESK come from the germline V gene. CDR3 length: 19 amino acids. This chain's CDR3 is CASSPHKAVGPSSWTEAFF. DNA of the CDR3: TGTGCCAGCAGCCCCCATAAGGCAGTCGGGCCGAGTAGTTGGACTGAAGCTTTCTTT.

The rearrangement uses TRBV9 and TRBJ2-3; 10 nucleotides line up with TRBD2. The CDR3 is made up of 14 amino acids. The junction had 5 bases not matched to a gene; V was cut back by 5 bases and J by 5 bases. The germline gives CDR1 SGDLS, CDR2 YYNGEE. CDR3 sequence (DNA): TGTGCCAGCAGTGGACTAGCGGTGATAGATACGCAGTATTTT. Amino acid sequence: CASSGLAVIDTQYF.

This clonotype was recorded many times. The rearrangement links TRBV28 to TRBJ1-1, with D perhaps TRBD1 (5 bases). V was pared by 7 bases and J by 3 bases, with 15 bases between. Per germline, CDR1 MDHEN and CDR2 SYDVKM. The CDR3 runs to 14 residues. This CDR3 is CASNWDRVYTEAFF. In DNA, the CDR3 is TGTGCCAGCAATTGGGACCGGGTATACACTGAAGCTTTCTTT.

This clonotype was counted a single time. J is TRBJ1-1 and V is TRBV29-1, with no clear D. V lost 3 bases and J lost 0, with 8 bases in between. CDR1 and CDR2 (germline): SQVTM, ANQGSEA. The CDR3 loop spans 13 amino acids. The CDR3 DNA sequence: TGCAGCGTTGAGGGGTTCATGAACACTGAAGCTTTCTTT. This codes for CSVEGFMNTEAFF.

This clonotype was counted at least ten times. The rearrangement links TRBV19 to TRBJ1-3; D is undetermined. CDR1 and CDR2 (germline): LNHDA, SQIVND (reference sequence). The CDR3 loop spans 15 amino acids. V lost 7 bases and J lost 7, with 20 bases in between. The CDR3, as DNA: TGTGCCAGTACTCTTTCGCGCCGGAACCTCAACACCATATATTTT. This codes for CASTLSRRNLNTIYF.

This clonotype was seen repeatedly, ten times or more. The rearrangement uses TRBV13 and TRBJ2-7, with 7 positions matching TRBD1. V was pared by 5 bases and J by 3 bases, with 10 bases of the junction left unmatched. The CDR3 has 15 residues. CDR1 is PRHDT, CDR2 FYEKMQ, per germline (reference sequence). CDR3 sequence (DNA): TGTGCCAGCAGCCAGCGGACAGGTCCCAACTACGAGCAGTACTTC. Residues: CASSQRTGPNYEQYF.

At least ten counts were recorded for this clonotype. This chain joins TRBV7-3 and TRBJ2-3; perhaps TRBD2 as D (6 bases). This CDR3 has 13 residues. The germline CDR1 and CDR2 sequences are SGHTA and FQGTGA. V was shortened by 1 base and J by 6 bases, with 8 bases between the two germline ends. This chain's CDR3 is CASSLKRGDTQYF. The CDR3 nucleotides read TGTGCCAGCAGCTTAAAACGGGGGGATACGCAGTATTTT. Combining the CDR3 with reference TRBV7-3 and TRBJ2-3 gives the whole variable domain GAGVSQTPSNKVTEKGKYVELRCDPISGHTALYWYRQSLGQGPEFLIYFQGTGAADDSGLPNDRFFAVRPEGSVSTLKIQRTERGDSAVYLCASSLKRGDTQYFGPGTRLTVL.

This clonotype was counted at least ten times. CDR3 residues: CSAAGTSKETQYF. The CDR3 nucleotides are TGCAGTGCGGCCGGGACTAGCAAAGAGACCCAGTACTTC. This sequence joins TRBV20-1 and TRBJ2-5; 9 bases line up with TRBD2. This CDR3 region has 13 residues. V dropped 6 bases and J dropped 3; count of bases not matched to a gene: 5. Germline loops: CDR1 DFQATT, CDR2 SNEGSKA (reference sequence).

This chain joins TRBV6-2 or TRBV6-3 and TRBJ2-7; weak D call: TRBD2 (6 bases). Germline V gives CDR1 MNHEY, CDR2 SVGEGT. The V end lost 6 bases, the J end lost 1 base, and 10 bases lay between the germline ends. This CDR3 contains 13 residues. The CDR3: CASSRDWSYEQYF. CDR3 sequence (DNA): TGTGCCAGCAGCCGGGACTGGTCCTACGAGCAGTACTTC.

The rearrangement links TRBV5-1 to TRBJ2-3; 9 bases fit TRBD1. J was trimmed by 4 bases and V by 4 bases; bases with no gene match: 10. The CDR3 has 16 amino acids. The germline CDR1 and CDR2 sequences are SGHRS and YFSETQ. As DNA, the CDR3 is TGCGCCAGCAGCCAACTCCGGGACAGGGAACCAGATACGCAGTATTTT. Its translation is CASSQLRDREPDTQYF.

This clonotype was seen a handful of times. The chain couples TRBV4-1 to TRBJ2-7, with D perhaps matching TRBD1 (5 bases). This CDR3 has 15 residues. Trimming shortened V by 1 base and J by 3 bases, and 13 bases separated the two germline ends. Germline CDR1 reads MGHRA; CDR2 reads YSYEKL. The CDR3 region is CASSQVAGSDYEQYF. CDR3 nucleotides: TGCGCCAGCAGCCAAGTGGCAGGGTCCGACTACGAGCAGTACTTC.

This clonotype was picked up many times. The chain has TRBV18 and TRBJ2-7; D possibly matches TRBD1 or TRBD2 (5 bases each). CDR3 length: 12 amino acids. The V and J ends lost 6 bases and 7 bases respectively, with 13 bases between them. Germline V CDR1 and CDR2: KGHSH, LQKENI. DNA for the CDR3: TGTGCCAGCTCGTCCGGGGCCGGGGAGCAGTACTTC. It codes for CASSSGAGEQYF.

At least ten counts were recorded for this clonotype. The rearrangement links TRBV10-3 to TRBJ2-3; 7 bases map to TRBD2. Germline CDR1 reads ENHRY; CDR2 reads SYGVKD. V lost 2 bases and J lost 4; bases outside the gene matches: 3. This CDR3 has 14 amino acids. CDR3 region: CAISEGREPDTQYF. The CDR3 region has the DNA TGTGCCATCAGTGAGGGGCGGGAGCCAGATACGCAGTATTTT.

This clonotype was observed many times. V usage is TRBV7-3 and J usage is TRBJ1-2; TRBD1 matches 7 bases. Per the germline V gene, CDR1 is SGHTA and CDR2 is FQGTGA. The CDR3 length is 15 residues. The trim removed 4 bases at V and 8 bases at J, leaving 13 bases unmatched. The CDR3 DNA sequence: TGTGCCAGCAGCTCAACAGGAGGGGGCGCGGGCGGCTACACCTTC. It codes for CASSSTGGGAGGYTF.

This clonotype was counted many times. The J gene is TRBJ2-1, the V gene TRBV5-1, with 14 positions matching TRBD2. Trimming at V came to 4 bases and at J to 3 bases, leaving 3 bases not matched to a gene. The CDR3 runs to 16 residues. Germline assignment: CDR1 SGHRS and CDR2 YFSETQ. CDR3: CASSPGLAGVYNEQFF. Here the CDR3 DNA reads TGCGCCAGCAGCCCGGGACTAGCGGGAGTCTACAATGAGCAGTTCTTC.

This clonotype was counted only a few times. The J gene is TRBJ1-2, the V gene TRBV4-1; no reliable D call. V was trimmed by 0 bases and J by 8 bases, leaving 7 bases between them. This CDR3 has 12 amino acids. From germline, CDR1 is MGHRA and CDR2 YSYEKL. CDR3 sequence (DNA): TGCGCCAGCAGCCAAGAAACAGCGGGCTACACCTTC. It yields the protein CASSQETAGYTF.

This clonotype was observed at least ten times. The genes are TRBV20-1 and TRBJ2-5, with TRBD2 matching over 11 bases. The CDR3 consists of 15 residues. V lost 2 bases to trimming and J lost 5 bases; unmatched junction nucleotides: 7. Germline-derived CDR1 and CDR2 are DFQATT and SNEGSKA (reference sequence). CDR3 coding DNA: TGCAGTGCTAGACCTACTAGCGGGAGCACGGAGACCCAGTACTTC. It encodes CSARPTSGSTETQYF.

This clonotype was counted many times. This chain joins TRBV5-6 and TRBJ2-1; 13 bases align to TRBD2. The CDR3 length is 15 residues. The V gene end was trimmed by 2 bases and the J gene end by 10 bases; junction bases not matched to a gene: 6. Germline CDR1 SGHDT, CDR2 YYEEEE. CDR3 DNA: TGTGCCAGCAGCTTTGGTGGACTAGCGGGAGACGAGCAGTTCTTC. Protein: CASSFGGLAGDEQFF.

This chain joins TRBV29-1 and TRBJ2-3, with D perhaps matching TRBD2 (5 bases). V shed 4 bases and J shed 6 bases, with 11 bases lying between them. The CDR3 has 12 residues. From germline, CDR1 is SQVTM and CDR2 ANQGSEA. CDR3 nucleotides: TGCAGCGTTGTGAGGGCTAGCGATACGCAGTATTTT. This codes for CSVVRASDTQYF.

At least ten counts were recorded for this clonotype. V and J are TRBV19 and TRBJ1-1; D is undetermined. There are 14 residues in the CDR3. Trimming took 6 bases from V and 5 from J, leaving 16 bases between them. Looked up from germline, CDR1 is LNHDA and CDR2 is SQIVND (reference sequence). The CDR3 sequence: CASSPDGVPTEAFF. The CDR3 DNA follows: TGTGCCAGTAGCCCCGACGGGGTACCGACTGAAGCTTTCTTT. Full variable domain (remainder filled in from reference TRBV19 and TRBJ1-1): DGGITQSPKYLFRKEGQNVTLSCEQNLNHDAMYWYRQDPGQGLRLIYYSQIVNDFQKGDIAEGYSVSREKKESFPLTVTSAQKNPTAFYLCASSPDGVPTEAFFGQGTRLTVV.

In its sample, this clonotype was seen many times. The CDR3 DNA is TGTGCCAGCAGCCACGCGAACGCCGGCTACGAGCAGTACTTC. Residues: CASSHANAGYEQYF. V gene TRBV14 combines with J gene TRBJ2-7; D remains ambiguous. Trimming took off 3 bases at V and 3 bases at J, with 12 bases between the two ends. Germline V gene data show CDR1 as SGHDN and CDR2 as FVKESK. This CDR3 contains 14 residues.

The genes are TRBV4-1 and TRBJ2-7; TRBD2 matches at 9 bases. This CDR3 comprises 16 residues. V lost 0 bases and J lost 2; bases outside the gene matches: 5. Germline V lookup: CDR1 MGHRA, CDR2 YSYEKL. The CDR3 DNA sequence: TGCGCCAGCAGCCAAGAATGGCGCGGGAGGGCCTACGAGCAGTACTTC. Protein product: CASSQEWRGRAYEQYF.

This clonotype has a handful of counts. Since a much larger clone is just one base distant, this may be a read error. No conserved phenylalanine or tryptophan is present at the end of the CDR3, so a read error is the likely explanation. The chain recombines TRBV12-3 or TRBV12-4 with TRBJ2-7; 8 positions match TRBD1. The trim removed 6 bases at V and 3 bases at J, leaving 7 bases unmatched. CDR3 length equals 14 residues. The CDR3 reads CASSRGQEIYEQYI. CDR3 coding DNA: TGTGCCAGCAGCCGGGGACAGGAGATCTACGAGCAGTACATC.

In nucleotides, the CDR3 is TGTGCCAGCAGATATAGCATTGAGCCCCAGCATTTT. Translation: CASRYSIEPQHF. This chain links TRBV2 with TRBJ1-5; D uncertain. This CDR3 has 12 amino acids. Germline V CDR1 and CDR2: SNHLY, FYNNEI. V was cut by 6 bases and J by 8 bases, with 11 bases left in between.

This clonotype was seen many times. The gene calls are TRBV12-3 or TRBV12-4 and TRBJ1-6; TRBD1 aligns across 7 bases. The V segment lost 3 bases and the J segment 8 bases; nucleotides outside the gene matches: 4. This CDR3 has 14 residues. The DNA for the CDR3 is TGTGCCAGCAGTTTTCAGGGGGTTTATTCACCCCTCCACTTT. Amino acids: CASSFQGVYSPLHF.